These 32 T cell receptor beta chains were all obtained from the same sample, sequenced in a study of cytomegalovirus exposure and HLA in healthy donors. Primers included in the PCR were 60 Vbeta and 13 Jbeta primers. Sequenced by immunoSEQ multiplex PCR; TCRdb stores in-frame clones only, minus some. The table records some 91,000 clones, over 65% of them present only once. The sequenced sample consisted of PBMCs. The receptors here all came from a man aged 35 to 55 in good health and CMV-seronegative.

The chain carries TRBV13 and TRBJ2-2, with D perhaps matching TRBD1 (6 bases). CDR3 length: 15 residues. V dropped 2 bases and J dropped 7 bases, with 14 bases sitting between them. Germline values: CDR1 PRHDT, CDR2 FYEKMQ (reference sequence). DNA for the CDR3: TGTGCCAGCAGCTTACTATCAGGGGCCTACGGGGAGCTGTTTTTT. Translation: CASSLLSGAYGELFF.

The CDR3 sequence: CASSFQMNTEAFF. The CDR3 DNA is TGTGCCAGCAGTTTCCAGATGAACACTGAAGCTTTCTTT. The chain joins TRBV6-1 to TRBJ1-1; D unresolved. Germline V lookup: CDR1 MNHNS, CDR2 SASEGT. V was cut by 5 bases and J by 0 bases, with 7 bases left in between. The CDR3 is made up of 13 amino acids.

This clone was counted a few times. The chain is built from TRBV19 and TRBJ1-2; D not certain. Germline V gene sequence: CDR1 LNHDA, CDR2 SQIVND (reference sequence). The CDR3 spans 15 residues. V lost 0 bases and J lost 4, with 12 bases in between. The CDR3 bases are TGTGCCAGTAGTATAGAAAACAGAGTCCTCTATGGCTACACCTTC. Translated: CASSIENRVLYGYTF.

The rearrangement links TRBV15 to TRBJ2-3; the match to TRBD2 covers 9 bases. Germline V CDR1 and CDR2: LNHNV, YYDKDF (reference sequence). Trimming removed 7 bases from V and 0 bases from J; junction bases left unmatched: 8. CDR3 size: 16 residues. CDR3 residues: CATTTETSGSTDTQYF. CDR3 DNA sequence: TGTGCCACCACCACCGAGACTAGCGGTAGCACAGATACGCAGTATTTT.

The chain recombines TRBV7-9 with TRBJ1-1; 7 bases agree with TRBD1. The junction had 5 bases not matched to a gene; V was cut back by 2 bases and J by 5 bases. In germline, CDR1 is SEHNR, CDR2 FQNEAQ (reference sequence). The CDR3 sequence is 14 residues long. CDR3 sequence reads: CASSLLQGKTEAFF. Written as DNA, the CDR3 is TGTGCCAGCAGCTTATTACAGGGGAAAACTGAAGCTTTCTTT. Full variable domain (rest looked up from reference TRBV7-9 and TRBJ1-1): DTGVSQNPRHKITKRGQNVTFRCDPISEHNRLYWYRQTLGQGPEFLTYFQNEAQLEKSRLLSDRFSAERPKGSFSTLEIQRTEQGDSAMYLCASSLLQGKTEAFFGQGTRLTVV.

The chain is built from TRBV6-6 and TRBJ1-5, with 9 bases fitting TRBD1. The CDR3 spans 14 residues. Trimming removed 4 bases from V and 4 bases from J; junction bases left unmatched: 2. Germline-derived CDR1 and CDR2 are MNHNY and SVGAGI (reference sequence). CDR3: CASSSTGGNQPQHF. The CDR3 region has the DNA TGTGCCAGCAGTTCGACAGGGGGGAATCAGCCCCAGCATTTT.

The chain recombines TRBV28 with TRBJ1-2, with 9 bases that match TRBD1. This CDR3 contains 13 residues. Losses at the gene ends were 10 bases for V and 7 bases for J; bases not matched to a gene: 10. The germline gives CDR1 MDHEN, CDR2 SYDVKM. The CDR3 loop is CAIDRGSRSGYTF. The CDR3 DNA follows: TGTGCCATTGACAGGGGGTCAAGAAGTGGCTACACCTTC.

V gene TRBV30 combines with J gene TRBJ2-4; D gene ambiguous. Trimming removed 5 bases at V and 2 bases at J, with 25 bases between. This CDR3 is 18 amino acids long. The V gene's germline CDR1 is GTSNPN and CDR2 SVGIG (reference sequence). Here the CDR3 reads CAWRPRIGSLRTKNIQYF. In DNA form, the CDR3 reads TGTGCCTGGCGGCCGCGGATCGGATCCCTTCGAACCAAAAACATTCAGTACTTC.

This clone turned up a few times. J is TRBJ1-2 and V is TRBV5-4, with 7 bases matching TRBD1. The CDR3 extends over 14 amino acids. V was clipped by 4 bases and J by 4 bases; unmatched bases: 7. The germline CDR1 and CDR2 sequences are SGHNT and YYREEE (reference sequence). The CDR3 region is CASSNRTGVYGYTF. DNA of the CDR3: TGTGCCAGCAGCAACCGGACAGGAGTCTATGGCTACACCTTC.

The CDR3 DNA follows: TGTGCCAGCAGCCTGGGGACAGGGGAGACCCAGTACTTC. Translating gives CASSLGTGETQYF. The chain is built from TRBV7-8 and TRBJ2-5, with 9 bases fitting TRBD1. V lost 5 bases and J lost 5; bases outside the gene matches: 3. The CDR3 consists of 13 residues. Germline V gene sequence: CDR1 SGHVS, CDR2 FQNEAQ.

This clone was found a few times. The chain recombines TRBV15 with TRBJ1-2; the match to TRBD1 covers 8 bases. With 3 bases clipped from V and 5 bases from J, the junction kept 8 bases outside the gene matches. The germline gives CDR1 LNHNV, CDR2 YYDKDF (reference sequence). The CDR3 covers 15 residues. CDR3 residues: CATSSGAGGEYGYTF. The CDR3 bases are TGTGCCACCAGCAGCGGGGCAGGGGGCGAGTATGGCTACACCTTC.

This chain links TRBV6-5 with TRBJ2-7; D unclear. Trimming left V 11 bases short and J 0 bases short, with 14 bases between. Germline lookup yields CDR1 MNHEY and CDR2 SVGAGI. The CDR3 consists of 13 residues. The CDR3 coding sequence is TGTGCCGCAGGTCAGGTCCCCTCCTACGAGCAGTACTTC. It translates to CAAGQVPSYEQYF.

This clone was observed once. The rearrangement links TRBV5-1 to TRBJ1-5, with D unclear. The CDR3 extends over 15 amino acids. Germline V CDR1 and CDR2: SGHRS, YFSETQ. V was cut by 2 bases and J by 9 bases, with 18 bases left in between. The CDR3 DNA follows: TGCGCCAGCAGCTTCGGGTTCGACGAGGGCTGGCCCCAGCATTTT. Translated, it gives CASSFGFDEGWPQHF.

The chain has TRBV19 and TRBJ1-1, with D maybe TRBD1 (6 bases). Trimming cost V 5 bases and J 6 bases, with 19 bases left between them. Germline CDR1 and CDR2: LNHDA and SQIVND (reference sequence). This CDR3 has 15 amino acids. CDR3 region: CASSLPAGVKAEAFF. The CDR3 DNA reads as TGTGCCAGTAGTTTGCCCGCAGGGGTTAAAGCTGAAGCTTTCTTT.

This clone turned up a few times. The chain combines TRBV30 with TRBJ1-1, with no clear D. This CDR3 spans 13 amino acids. The germline gives CDR1 GTSNPN, CDR2 SVGIG (reference sequence). V lost 1 base to trimming and J lost 4 bases, with 10 bases between them. The CDR3 loop is CAWSDAGSTEAFF. The CDR3 nucleotides are TGTGCCTGGAGTGATGCGGGAAGCACTGAAGCTTTCTTT. The full variable domain, with the rest looked up from reference TRBV30 and TRBJ1-1, is SQTIHQWPATLVQPVGSPLSLECTVEGTSNPNLYWYRQAAGRGLQLLFYSVGIGQISSEVPQNLSASRPQDRQFILSSKKLLLSDSGFYLCAWSDAGSTEAFFGQGTRLTVV.

The chain joins TRBV5-1 to TRBJ1-2, with TRBD1 matching over 10 bases. The V gene end was trimmed by 4 bases and the J gene end by 8 bases; junction bases not matched to a gene: 8. Per the germline V gene, CDR1 is SGHRS and CDR2 is YFSETQ. CDR3 length equals 14 residues. CDR3 region: CASSRMMDRGGYTF. The CDR3 DNA reads TGCGCCAGCAGCCGAATGATGGACAGGGGGGGCTACACCTTC.

The CDR3, as DNA: TGTGCCACAAGACTAGCGGGAGTTCAAAATGAGCAGTTCTTC. Protein product: CATRLAGVQNEQFF. The chain combines TRBV2 with TRBJ2-1; 12 nucleotides line up with TRBD2. Per germline, CDR1 SNHLY and CDR2 FYNNEI. CDR3 length equals 14 residues. V shed 10 bases and J 7 bases; nucleotides not matched to a gene: 8.

The CDR3 here is CASSLTGTGDEQFF. The CDR3 bases are TGTGCCAGCAGCTTGACCGGGACAGGGGATGAGCAGTTCTTC. The chain has TRBV5-4 and TRBJ2-1, with 10 bases lining up with TRBD1. V lost 1 base, J lost 8 bases, and 3 bases stayed unmatched. Germline values: CDR1 SGHNT, CDR2 YYREEE (reference sequence). The CDR3 is made up of 14 amino acids.

The chain couples TRBV5-1 to TRBJ2-3, with 10 bases that match TRBD1. This CDR3 has 15 residues. V dropped 4 bases and J dropped 7; count of bases not matched to a gene: 9. Germline values: CDR1 SGHRS, CDR2 YFSETQ. The CDR3 sequence: CASSRGTGEVNTQYF. CDR3 sequence (DNA): TGCGCCAGCAGCCGGGGGACAGGGGAGGTGAATACGCAGTATTTT.

The chain is built from TRBV5-5 and TRBJ1-2, with a tentative D call TRBD1 (6 bases). The CDR3 sequence is 14 residues long. Germline loops: CDR1 SGHKS, CDR2 YYEKEE (reference sequence). V was cut by 4 bases and J by 2 bases, with 12 bases left in between. The chain's CDR3 is CASSVKQGNYGYTF. CDR3 coding DNA: TGTGCCAGCAGCGTTAAACAGGGAAACTATGGCTACACCTTC.

The DNA for the CDR3 is TGCGCCAGCAGCTCGCTAGCGGGAATCTACAATGAGCAGTTCTTC. Protein: CASSSLAGIYNEQFF. The V call is TRBV5-1, the J call TRBJ2-1, with TRBD2 identical over 9 bases. Germline values: CDR1 SGHRS, CDR2 YFSETQ. This CDR3 is 15 amino acids long. The trim removed 3 bases at V and 3 bases at J, leaving 4 bases unmatched.

The gene calls are TRBV9 and TRBJ1-6; perhaps TRBD1 as D (6 bases). V was clipped by 1 base and J by 3 bases, with 8 bases between them. The CDR3 totals 15 residues. In germline, CDR1 is SGDLS, CDR2 YYNGEE. The CDR3 DNA reads as TGTGCCAGCAGCGTATCAGGGGTCTATAATTCACCCCTCCACTTT. As protein: CASSVSGVYNSPLHF.

This clone was seen once. V and J are TRBV29-1 and TRBJ2-1; 8 bases fit TRBD2. In germline, CDR1 is SQVTM, CDR2 ANQGSEA. V lost 4 bases to trimming and J lost 5 bases; unmatched junction nucleotides: 7. This CDR3 has 14 amino acids. CDR3 DNA: TGCAGCGTTGGCTGGCGGGGGGTAGACAATGAGCAGTTCTTC. Translation gives CSVGWRGVDNEQFF.

Concerning this clone itself: Other DNA sequences from this sample encode an identical CDR3 as well. Written as DNA, the CDR3 is TGTGCCAGTAGTATAGATCTTGGGGTTCCGGGAGAGCAGTACTTC. Amino acids: CASSIDLGVPGEQYF. The chain carries TRBV19 and TRBJ2-7; D is perhaps TRBD2 (5 bases). Trimming left V 0 bases short and J 7 bases short, with 16 bases between. The CDR3 consists of 15 residues. Germline CDR1 LNHDA, CDR2 SQIVND (reference sequence).

J is TRBJ2-7 and V is TRBV5-6; 10 positions match TRBD1. The CDR3 runs 13 residues. Germline-derived CDR1 and CDR2 are SGHDT and YYEEEE. V trimming: 5 bases; J trimming: 3 bases; junction bases outside the gene matches: 2. CDR3 nucleotides: TGTGCCAGCAGACGGACAGGGGGCTACGAGCAGTACTTC. Translation gives CASRRTGGYEQYF.

This chain joins TRBV7-6 and TRBJ2-3; maybe TRBD2 (6 bases). V dropped 2 bases and J dropped 8 bases, with 8 bases sitting between them. This CDR3 contains 12 residues. Germline V gene sequence: CDR1 SGHVS, CDR2 FNYEAQ. The CDR3 DNA follows: TGTGCCAGCAGCTTATTGGGAGGTACGCAGTATTTT. Its protein product is CASSLLGGTQYF.

This clone was seen a single time. The rearrangement links TRBV27 to TRBJ2-7; D unclear. Looked up from germline, CDR1 is MNHEY and CDR2 is SMNVEV (reference sequence). Trimming shortened V by 6 bases and J by 3 bases, and 15 bases separated the two germline ends. This CDR3 has 14 residues. The CDR3 reads CASSRREANYEQYF. DNA of the CDR3: TGTGCCAGCAGCCGCCGAGAAGCAAACTACGAGCAGTACTTC.

V is TRBV2 and J is TRBJ1-1; 7 bases are shared with TRBD1. V shed 4 bases and J 5 bases; nucleotides not matched to a gene: 10. This CDR3 is 15 amino acids long. Germline V lookup: CDR1 SNHLY, CDR2 FYNNEI. The CDR3 reads CASSGSGQGGTEAFF. CDR3 bases: TGTGCCAGCAGTGGGTCGGGTCAGGGGGGTACTGAAGCTTTCTTT.

The V and J genes are TRBV5-8 and TRBJ2-3; 9 bases are a match to TRBD2. The CDR3 runs to 15 residues. V was pared by 1 base and J by 2 bases, with 2 bases of the junction left unmatched. From germline, CDR1 is SGHTS and CDR2 YDEGEE. CDR3 in DNA: TGTGCCAGCAGCTTGATGGGACTAGCCACAGATACGCAGTATTTT. This gives the protein CASSLMGLATDTQYF. Variable domain in full (rest from reference TRBV5-8 and TRBJ2-3): EAGVTQSPTHLIKTRGQQATLRCSPISGHTSVYWYQQALGLGLQFLLWYDEGEERNRGNFPPRFSGRQFPNYSSELNVNALELEDSALYLCASSLMGLATDTQYFGPGTRLTVL.

The chain carries TRBV6-5 and TRBJ2-7; D might be TRBD2 (7 bases). V lost 6 bases and J lost 5, with 14 bases in between. The CDR3 contains 13 residues. CDR1 is MNHEY and CDR2 is SVGAGI in the germline V gene. The CDR3 nucleotides read TGTGCCAGCAGGGAGGGGGGGCCCCACGAGCAGTACTTC. This encodes CASREGGPHEQYF.

The chain joins TRBV27 to TRBJ2-5; D call uncertain. Between the trimmed V and J ends, which lost 5 bases and 5 bases, there was a span of 12 bases. Germline-derived CDR1 and CDR2 are MNHEY and SMNVEV (reference sequence). The CDR3 runs 13 residues. Written as DNA, the CDR3 is TGTGCCAGCAGTAATCACTACGCCGAGACCCAGTACTTC. Protein product: CASSNHYAETQYF.

The rearrangement uses TRBV4-2 and TRBJ2-7; D perhaps matches TRBD2 (5 bases). Germline loops: CDR1 LGHNA, CDR2 YNFKEQ. The CDR3 is 18 amino acids. V lost 0 bases and J lost 2, with 20 bases in between. The CDR3 bases are TGTGCCAGCAGCCAAGACCTCTCAGAGAGCGGCCCGACCTACGAGCAGTACTTC. Its translation is CASSQDLSESGPTYEQYF.